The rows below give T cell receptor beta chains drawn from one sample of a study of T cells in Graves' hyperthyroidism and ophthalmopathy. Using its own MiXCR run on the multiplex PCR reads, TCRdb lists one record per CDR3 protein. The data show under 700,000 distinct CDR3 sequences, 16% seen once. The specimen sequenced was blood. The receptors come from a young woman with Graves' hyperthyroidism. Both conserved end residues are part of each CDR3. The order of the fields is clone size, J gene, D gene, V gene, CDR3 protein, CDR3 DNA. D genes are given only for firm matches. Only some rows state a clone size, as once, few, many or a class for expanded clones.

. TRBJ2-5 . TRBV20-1 CSASRTSPGGETQYF TGCAGTGCTTCACGGACTAGCCCAGGGGGGGAGACCCAGTACTTC
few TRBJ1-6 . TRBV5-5 CASSATGTPSPLHF TGTGCCAGCAGCGCCACCGGGACTCCCTCACCCCTCCACTTT
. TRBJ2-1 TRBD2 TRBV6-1 CASSSHGLAGGLGVNEQFF TGTGCCAGCAGTTCGCACGGACTAGCGGGGGGGCTAGGTGTAAATGAGCAGTTCTTC
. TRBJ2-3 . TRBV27 CASLRADTQYF TGTGCCAGCTTGAGGGCAGATACGCAGTATTTT
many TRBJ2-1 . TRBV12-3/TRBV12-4 CASSQGWGYGLNNEQFF TGTGCCAGCAGTCAAGGATGGGGGTATGGACTGAACAATGAGCAGTTCTTC
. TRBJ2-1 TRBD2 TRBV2 CASNLAGAGEQFF TGTGCCAGCAATCTAGCGGGAGCGGGTGAGCAGTTCTTC
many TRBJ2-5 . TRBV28 CASSLFPEETQYF TGTGCCAGCAGTTTATTCCCAGAAGAGACCCAGTACTTC
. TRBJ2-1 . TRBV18 CASSRRGGSSSYNEQFF TGTGCCAGCTCTCGGAGGGGGGGGTCCAGCTCCTACAATGAGCAGTTCTTC
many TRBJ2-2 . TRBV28 CASRRPGPLAGELFF TGTGCCAGCAGACGGCCGGGCCCTTTAGCGGGGGAGCTGTTTTTT
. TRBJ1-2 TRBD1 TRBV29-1 CSVTTGTTNYGYTF TGCAGCGTAACGACAGGGACCACTAACTATGGCTACACCTTC
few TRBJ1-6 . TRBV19 CASSIDPKGRDSPLHF TGTGCCAGTAGTATAGATCCTAAAGGACGGGATTCACCCCTCCACTTT
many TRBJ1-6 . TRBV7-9 CASSPDNSPLHF TGTGCCAGCAGTCCCGACAATTCACCCCTCCACTTT
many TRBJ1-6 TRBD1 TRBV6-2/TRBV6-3 CASSSSGQGNNSPLHF TGTGCCAGCAGTTCCTCGGGACAGGGGAATAATTCACCCCTCCACTTT
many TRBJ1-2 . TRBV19 CASSISRPRDYGYTF TGTGCCAGTAGTATTTCCCGGCCTCGGGACTATGGCTACACCTTC
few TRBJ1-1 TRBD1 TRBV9 CASRPWTGVGTEAFF TGTGCCAGCCGACCTTGGACAGGGGTGGGCACTGAAGCTTTCTTT
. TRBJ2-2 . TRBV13 CASSLQGGSTGELFF TGTGCCAGCAGCCTACAGGGTGGAAGCACCGGGGAGCTGTTTTTT
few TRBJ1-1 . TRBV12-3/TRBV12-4 CASSRHRQAEAFF TGTGCCAGCAGTCGCCACAGACAGGCTGAAGCTTTCTTT
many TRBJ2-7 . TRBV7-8 CASSVRVSYEQYF TGTGCCAGCAGCGTCCGGGTTTCCTACGAGCAGTACTTC
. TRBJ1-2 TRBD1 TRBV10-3 CAISVGTGPYGYTF TGTGCCATCAGTGTCGGGACAGGGCCCTATGGCTACACCTTC
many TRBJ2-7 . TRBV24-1 CATSDTDTYEQYF TGTGCCACCAGTGACACGGACACTTACGAGCAGTACTTC
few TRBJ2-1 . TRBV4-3 CASSQESAYSYNEQFF TGCGCCAGCAGCCAAGAGTCAGCGTATTCCTACAATGAGCAGTTCTTC
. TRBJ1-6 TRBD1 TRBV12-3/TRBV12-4 CASSSTPGQVGSPLHF TGTGCCAGCAGTTCGACGCCGGGACAGGTTGGTTCACCCCTCCACTTT
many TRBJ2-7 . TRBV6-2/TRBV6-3 CASSYMRYEQYF TGTGCCAGCAGTTACATGAGGTACGAGCAGTACTTC
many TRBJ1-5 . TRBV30 CAWSLWGSNQPQHF TGTGCCTGGAGTTTGTGGGGTAGCAATCAGCCCCAGCATTTT
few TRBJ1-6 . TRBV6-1 CASSEAGGHNSPLHF TGTGCCAGCAGTGAAGCGGGGGGCCATAATTCACCCCTCCACTTT
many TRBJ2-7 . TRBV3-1 CASSQDTVPTYEQYF TGTGCCAGCAGCCAAGACACAGTCCCGACCTACGAGCAGTACTTC
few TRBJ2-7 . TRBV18 CASSPGADANEQYF TGTGCCAGCTCACCAGGGGCCGACGCTAACGAGCAGTACTTC
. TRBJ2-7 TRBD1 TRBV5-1 CASSLTRTGGNSYEQYF TGCGCCAGCAGCCTAACAAGAACAGGGGGCAACTCCTACGAGCAGTACTTC
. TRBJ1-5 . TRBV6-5 CASSYLQSNQPQHF TGTGCCAGCAGTTACTTACAGTCCAATCAGCCCCAGCATTTT
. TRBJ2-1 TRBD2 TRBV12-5 CASGQSGGVRNEQFF TGTGCTAGTGGACAGAGCGGGGGGGTGCGGAATGAGCAGTTCTTC
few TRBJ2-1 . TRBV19 CASNRGDYYNEQFF TGTGCCAGTAATCGGGGAGATTACTACAATGAGCAGTTCTTC
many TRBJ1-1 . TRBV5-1 CASSRTDGGNTEAFF TGCGCCAGCAGTCGAACAGATGGGGGAAACACTGAAGCTTTCTTT
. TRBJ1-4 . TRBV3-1 CASSHLYEKLFF TGTGCCAGCAGCCATCTATATGAAAAACTGTTTTTT
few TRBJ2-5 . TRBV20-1 CSADNRLEVETQYF TGCAGTGCAGATAACCGGCTTGAGGTGGAGACCCAGTACTTC
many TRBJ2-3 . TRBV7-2 CASSFDRTSTDTQYF TGTGCCAGCAGCTTCGACAGGACTAGCACAGATACGCAGTATTTT
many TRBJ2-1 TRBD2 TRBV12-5 CASGSDLLAGGPGNEQFF TGTGCTAGTGGTTCGGACCTGCTAGCGGGAGGGCCTGGAAATGAGCAGTTCTTC
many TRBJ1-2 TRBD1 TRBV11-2 CASSETGGWGYTF TGTGCCAGCAGCGAAACAGGGGGTTGGGGCTACACCTTC
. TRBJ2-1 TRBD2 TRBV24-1 CATSVERERVEQFF TGTGCCACCAGTGTAGAGCGGGAGAGGGTTGAGCAGTTCTTC
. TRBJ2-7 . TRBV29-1 CSVESGNVYEQYF TGCAGCGTTGAATCTGGGAACGTCTACGAGCAGTACTTC